The next 9 T cell receptor beta chains were all read from a single sample in a study of T-cell reconstitution after alpha-beta-depleted transplantation in children. Construction of the TCRbeta library involved unique molecular identifiers. TCRdb reprocessed the PCR reads via MiXCR and lists one record per CDR3 protein. The sample holds roughly 610,000 distinct CDR3 sequences, about 10% seen once. The source was PBMCs from the stem cell graft donor, collected from the stem cell graft. Receptors were obtained from a human donor who donated a stem cell graft to a child with acute myeloid leukemia.

The chain carries TRBV5-1 and TRBJ2-7; 10 bases align to TRBD2. With 4 bases clipped from V and 1 base from J, the junction kept 11 bases outside the gene matches. The CDR3 consists of 17 residues. The germline gives CDR1 SGHRS, CDR2 YFSETQ. CDR3 nucleotides: TGCGCCAGCAGCCCCCGGTCTAGCGGGAGTAGTTCCTACGAGCAGTACTTC. As protein: CASSPRSSGSSSYEQYF.

This rearrangement joins TRBV5-4 to TRBJ2-5, with 11 bases fitting TRBD2. Trimming removed 4 bases from V and 4 bases from J; junction bases left unmatched: 9. The CDR3 runs 16 residues. The V gene's germline CDR1 is SGHNT and CDR2 YYREEE (reference sequence). As DNA, the CDR3 is TGTGCCAGCAGCCCTCCGACTAGCGGGATTGGAGAGACCCAGTACTTC. Amino acids: CASSPPTSGIGETQYF.

The table lists this clonotype with a few counts. The J gene is TRBJ2-7, the V gene TRBV2; the D gene is possibly TRBD2 (5 bases). V dropped 1 base and J dropped 1 base, with 8 bases sitting between them. This CDR3 is 14 amino acids long. The germline V gene encodes CDR1 SNHLY and CDR2 FYNNEI. The CDR3 is CASSEGPGSYEQYF. CDR3 in DNA: TGTGCCAGCAGTGAAGGGCCGGGGTCCTACGAGCAGTACTTC.

This clonotype was observed at least ten times. The V and J genes are TRBV28 and TRBJ2-3; the match to TRBD1 covers 10 bases. Germline V gene lookup returns CDR1 MDHEN and CDR2 SYDVKM. V lost 4 bases, J lost 8 bases, and 12 bases stayed unmatched. The CDR3 extends over 16 amino acids. The CDR3 DNA sequence: TGTGCCAGCAGTTCATCCGGGACAGGGGAGGCTTTTACGCAGTATTTT. This sequence encodes CASSSSGTGEAFTQYF. Full variable domain (rest looked up from reference TRBV28 and TRBJ2-3): DVKVTQSSRYLVKRTGEKVFLECVQDMDHENMFWYRQDPGLGLRLIYFSYDVKMKEKGDIPEGYSVSREKKERFSLILESASTNQTSMYLCASSSSGTGEAFTQYFGPGTRLTVL.

This clonotype was seen more than once but under ten times. The gene calls are TRBV20-1 and TRBJ2-1; weak D call: TRBD2 (6 bases). The CDR3 extends over 16 amino acids. Germline V gene sequence: CDR1 DFQATT, CDR2 SNEGSKA (reference sequence). Trimming took 0 bases from V and 4 from J, leaving 16 bases between them. CDR3 loop: CSAREFRELRYNEQFF. The CDR3 DNA is TGCAGTGCTAGAGAGTTCCGGGAGCTCCGATACAATGAGCAGTTCTTC.

The sample holds a few counts of this clonotype. This chain links TRBV29-1 with TRBJ2-3; D unclear. The CDR3 is 14 amino acids. The V end was cut by 4 bases, the J end by 2 bases, with 13 bases between. Looked up from germline, CDR1 is SQVTM and CDR2 is ANQGSEA. Written as DNA, the CDR3 is TGCAGCGTTGTTTACCAAGGGAACACAGATACGCAGTATTTT. Translating gives CSVVYQGNTDTQYF.

This clonotype was recorded at least ten times. CDR3 loop: CASSQGRPGANVLTF. CDR3 in DNA: TGTGCCAGCAGTCAAGGGAGGCCTGGGGCCAACGTCCTGACTTTC. The chain carries TRBV27 and TRBJ2-6, with D possibly being TRBD2 (6 bases). The CDR3 extends over 15 amino acids. In germline, CDR1 is MNHEY, CDR2 SMNVEV (reference sequence). V was cut by 5 bases and J by 2 bases, with 10 bases left in between.

This clonotype was observed a handful of times. The genes are TRBV3-1 and TRBJ2-1, with 7 positions matching TRBD2. This CDR3 region has 16 residues. The V gene's germline CDR1 is LGHDT and CDR2 YNNKEL (reference sequence). With 0 bases clipped from V and 7 bases from J, the junction kept 9 bases outside the gene matches. The CDR3 loop is CASSQEREGLGNEQFF. The CDR3 nucleotides are TGTGCCAGCAGCCAAGAGAGGGAGGGGCTGGGGAATGAGCAGTTCTTC.

This clonotype has only a few counts. V usage is TRBV24-1 and J usage is TRBJ1-5; D is ambiguous. V lost 6 bases to trimming and J lost 1 base, with 6 bases between them. CDR1 KGHDR and CDR2 SFDVKD come from the germline V gene. The CDR3 contains 13 residues. The CDR3 is CATSLGSNQPQHF. DNA of the CDR3: TGTGCCACCAGTTTGGGAAGCAATCAGCCCCAGCATTTT.